Listed below are T cell receptor beta chains from one sample, sequenced in a study of blood T cell repertoires in COVID-19. TCRdb's table, derived via immunoSEQ multiplex PCR, lists solely in-frame clones and lacks some. Altogether 70,000 to 80,000 clones are present, approximately 86% being singletons, with the ten largest covering around 6.7%. The sequenced sample was peripheral blood. The receptors derive from a woman aged 45-59 years with acute or convalescent COVID-19. The CDR3 runs from the conserved cysteine through the conserved F or W. A D gene is named only where the DNA matches it firmly. Size tells how often a clone was seen (once, few, many) or the class of an expanded clone, and some rows leave it out.

D: -
V: TRBV3-1/TRBV3-2
size: few
J: TRBJ1-3
CDR3: CASSPSLGNTIYF
DNA: TGTGCCAGCAGCCCCTCCCTTGGAAACACCATATATTTT

D: -
V: TRBV6-5
size: -
J: TRBJ1-2
CDR3: CASSYDSFAGGYTF
DNA: TGTGCCAGCAGTTATGACAGTTTTGCAGGTGGCTACACCTTC

D: -
V: TRBV7-9
size: -
J: TRBJ1-2
CDR3: CASSLRRGAYGYTF
DNA: TGTGCCAGCAGCTTAAGGCGCGGAGCCTATGGCTACACCTTC

D: -
V: TRBV13
size: -
J: TRBJ1-3
CDR3: CASSLPRTLSSGNTIYF
DNA: TGTGCCAGCAGTTTGCCACGGACACTTAGCTCTGGAAACACCATATATTTT

D: -
V: TRBV6-4
size: -
J: TRBJ1-1
CDR3: CASSDSLGQGEPEAFF
DNA: TGTGCCAGCAGTGACTCTTTGGGGCAGGGCGAACCTGAAGCTTTCTTT

D: -
V: TRBV27
size: -
J: TRBJ2-5
CDR3: CASSLWGGSKETQYF
DNA: TGTGCCAGCAGTTTATGGGGGGGCAGTAAAGAGACCCAGTACTTC

D: TRBD1
V: TRBV28
size: -
J: TRBJ1-2
CDR3: CASEDRGRGYTF
DNA: TGTGCCAGCGAGGACAGGGGAAGGGGCTACACCTTC

D: TRBD1
V: TRBV29-1
size: -
J: TRBJ2-1
CDR3: CSVETPGQFNEQFF
DNA: TGCAGCGTCGAGACCCCGGGACAGTTCAATGAGCAGTTCTTC

D: TRBD1
V: TRBV9
size: -
J: TRBJ1-2
CDR3: CASSEGQGYGYTF
DNA: TGTGCCAGCAGCGAAGGACAGGGCTATGGCTACACCTTC

D: -
V: TRBV24-1
size: once
J: TRBJ2-7
CDR3: CATSDPTGTDTYEQYF
DNA: TGTGCCACCAGTGATCCTACCGGGACTGATACCTACGAGCAGTACTTC

D: TRBD2
V: TRBV5-8
size: -
J: TRBJ2-5
CDR3: CASSLSGGRGETQYF
DNA: TGTGCCAGCAGCTTGTCGGGGGGGAGAGGAGAGACCCAGTACTTC

D: -
V: TRBV5-1
size: -
J: TRBJ2-1
CDR3: CASMVGMGNEQFF
DNA: TGCGCCAGCATGGTCGGGATGGGGAATGAGCAGTTCTTC

D: TRBD1
V: TRBV6-5
size: -
J: TRBJ1-6
CDR3: CASRGTGENSPLHF
DNA: TGTGCCAGCAGGGGGACAGGGGAAAATTCACCCCTCCACTTT

D: -
V: TRBV21-1
size: once
J: TRBJ2-3
CDR3: CASSTSDGLSDTQYF
DNA: TGTGCCAGCAGCACCAGCGACGGACTGTCAGATACGCAGTATTTT

D: -
V: TRBV6-6
size: -
J: TRBJ1-4
CDR3: CASSPTTTVEKLFF
DNA: TGTGCCAGCAGTCCCACCACCACAGTTGAAAAACTGTTTTTT

D: TRBD1
V: TRBV9
size: -
J: TRBJ2-2
CDR3: CASSVGTVNTGELFF
DNA: TGTGCCAGCAGCGTCGGGACAGTAAACACCGGGGAGCTGTTTTTT

D: -
V: TRBV3-1/TRBV3-2
size: few
J: TRBJ1-1
CDR3: CASSQDSSNTEAFF
DNA: TGTGCCAGCAGCCAGGACAGTTCGAACACTGAAGCTTTCTTT

D: -
V: TRBV19
size: -
J: TRBJ2-1
CDR3: CASSIERTSFVNEQFF
DNA: TGTGCCAGTAGTATAGAAAGGACTTCTTTTGTCAATGAGCAGTTCTTC

D: TRBD1
V: TRBV3-1/TRBV3-2
size: -
J: TRBJ1-1
CDR3: CASSQGTGGKNTEAFF
DNA: TGTGCCAGCAGCCAAGGGACAGGGGGGAAGAACACTGAAGCTTTCTTT

D: -
V: TRBV5-4
size: once
J: TRBJ2-1
CDR3: CATDDDGRRKQFF
DNA: TGTGCCACCGATGATGATGGCAGAAGAAAGCAGTTCTTC

D: -
V: TRBV19
size: -
J: TRBJ1-5
CDR3: CASGRWDGRDQPQHF
DNA: TGTGCCAGCGGCCGTTGGGACGGGAGGGATCAGCCCCAGCATTTT

D: TRBD2
V: TRBV4-2
size: -
J: TRBJ2-7
CDR3: CASSQDLTLSGTYEQYF
DNA: TGTGCCAGCAGCCAAGATTTGACGCTAAGCGGGACCTACGAGCAGTACTTC

D: TRBD1
V: TRBV6-6
size: -
J: TRBJ2-2
CDR3: CASRGQGPGELFF
DNA: TGTGCCAGCAGGGGACAGGGCCCCGGGGAGCTGTTTTTT

D: TRBD1
V: TRBV14
size: few
J: TRBJ1-5
CDR3: CASSQAPLKSRQGARYSNQPQHF
DNA: TGTGCCAGCAGCCAAGCCCCCCTTAAGAGTAGACAGGGGGCTCGATATAGCAATCAGCCCCAGCATTTT

D: -
V: TRBV7-9
size: once
J: TRBJ1-6
CDR3: CASSLIGDNSPLHF
DNA: TGTGCCAGCAGCTTAATAGGGGATAATTCACCCCTCCACTTT

D: TRBD1
V: TRBV27
size: once
J: TRBJ2-5
CDR3: CASRPGTGWETQYF
DNA: TGTGCCAGCAGACCCGGGACAGGGTGGGAGACCCAGTACTTC

D: TRBD1
V: TRBV5-4
size: -
J: TRBJ2-1
CDR3: CASSSRGQGANNEQFF
DNA: TGTGCCAGCAGCTCCCGGGGACAGGGTGCCAACAATGAGCAGTTCTTC

D: TRBD1
V: TRBV19
size: -
J: TRBJ1-1
CDR3: CASSTETGGRAEAFF
DNA: TGTGCCAGTAGTACCGAAACAGGGGGGCGCGCTGAAGCTTTCTTT

D: TRBD1
V: TRBV6-5
size: -
J: TRBJ1-2
CDR3: CATTGTGGGGYTF
DNA: TGTGCCACGACCGGAACAGGGGGCGGTGGCTACACCTTC

D: TRBD1
V: TRBV29-1
size: -
J: TRBJ2-7
CDR3: CSVETGRSYEQYF
DNA: TGCAGCGTAGAGACAGGGCGATCCTACGAGCAGTACTTC

D: TRBD2
V: TRBV10-2
size: -
J: TRBJ2-1
CDR3: CASSPGLAGSVDEQFF
DNA: TGCGCCAGCAGTCCCGGACTAGCGGGCTCGGTGGATGAGCAGTTCTTC

D: -
V: TRBV7-9
size: -
J: TRBJ1-2
CDR3: CASSLARAYYGYTF
DNA: TGTGCCAGCAGCTTAGCGCGAGCATACTATGGCTACACCTTC

D: TRBD2
V: TRBV5-6
size: -
J: TRBJ2-2
CDR3: CASSLSGGTGELFF
DNA: TGTGCCAGCAGCCTAAGCGGGGGCACCGGGGAGCTGTTTTTT

D: TRBD2
V: TRBV5-4
size: once
J: TRBJ2-3
CDR3: CASSFPSGTSVADTQYF
DNA: TGTGCCAGCAGCTTTCCTTCCGGGACTAGCGTAGCAGATACGCAGTATTTT

D: TRBD1
V: TRBV28
size: -
J: TRBJ1-5
CDR3: CASSLSYGTGPQPQHF
DNA: TGTGCCAGCAGTTTAAGTTATGGGACAGGGCCCCAGCCCCAGCATTTT

D: -
V: TRBV30
size: -
J: TRBJ1-1
CDR3: CAWSVSVRGEAFF
DNA: TGTGCCTGGAGTGTATCAGTCAGGGGCGAGGCTTTCTTT

D: -
V: TRBV7-2
size: -
J: TRBJ1-2
CDR3: CASSPSFQSSRGYTF
DNA: TGTGCCAGCAGCCCGTCCTTTCAGTCCAGTCGAGGCTACACCTTC

D: -
V: TRBV12-3/TRBV12-4
size: -
J: TRBJ2-7
CDR3: CASSYGNEQYF
DNA: TGTGCCAGCAGTTACGGGAACGAGCAGTACTTC

D: TRBD2
V: TRBV5-6
size: -
J: TRBJ2-1
CDR3: CASSLALAGGYNEQFF
DNA: TGTGCCAGCAGCTTGGCGCTAGCGGGAGGCTACAATGAGCAGTTCTTC

D: TRBD1
V: TRBV4-1
size: few
J: TRBJ1-2
CDR3: CASSQAVRTGSTYGYTF
DNA: TGCGCCAGCAGCCAAGCGGTAAGGACAGGGAGTACGTATGGCTACACCTTC

D: TRBD2
V: TRBV15
size: -
J: TRBJ2-5
CDR3: CATSRESGRAETQYF
DNA: TGTGCCACCAGCAGAGAAAGCGGGAGGGCGGAGACCCAGTACTTC

D: TRBD1
V: TRBV10-2
size: few
J: TRBJ1-1
CDR3: CASITHRGAFF
DNA: TGCGCCAGCATTACGCACAGGGGAGCTTTCTTT

D: TRBD2
V: TRBV7-8
size: few
J: TRBJ2-7
CDR3: CASSAGLAGVEQYF
DNA: TGTGCCAGCAGCGCGGGACTAGCGGGAGTCGAGCAGTACTTC

D: -
V: TRBV6-1
size: -
J: TRBJ2-1
CDR3: CASSVSAGIGYNEQFF
DNA: TGTGCCAGCAGTGTCTCGGCGGGAATCGGCTACAATGAGCAGTTCTTC

D: TRBD2
V: TRBV2
size: few
J: TRBJ2-2
CDR3: CASRTPLAGSNTGELFF
DNA: TGTGCCAGCCGGACCCCTTTAGCGGGATCTAACACCGGGGAGCTGTTTTTT

D: TRBD1
V: TRBV7-2
size: -
J: TRBJ1-1
CDR3: CASSFNRGTEAFF
DNA: TGTGCCAGCAGCTTTAACAGGGGGACTGAAGCTTTCTTT

D: -
V: TRBV13
size: once
J: TRBJ1-1
CDR3: CASRDTGFSGTEAFF
DNA: TGTGCCAGCAGGGATACAGGGTTCTCCGGCACTGAAGCTTTCTTT

D: TRBD1
V: TRBV27
size: -
J: TRBJ1-2
CDR3: CASSFQGAGGYTF
DNA: TGTGCCAGCAGTTTTCAGGGGGCCGGAGGCTACACCTTC